The 4 T cell receptor beta chains below all came from one sample that was sequenced in a study of blood T cell repertoires in COVID-19. Some clones are missing from TCRdb's copy, which holds only in-frame ones; the method was immunoSEQ multiplex PCR. This sample yields 210,000 or so clones, of which roughly 87% are seen a single time; more than 10% belongs to the top ten. The sample was peripheral blood. The source of these receptors is a woman younger than 35 who had recovered from COVID-19.

This clone was picked up one time. The chain couples TRBV11-3 to TRBJ2-2, with 7 bases aligning to TRBD2. The CDR3 runs 12 residues. The V segment lost 9 bases and the J segment 6 bases; nucleotides outside the gene matches: 4. From germline, CDR1 is SGHNT and CDR2 YENEEA. The CDR3 sequence is CASRLASGELFF. CDR3 nucleotide sequence: TGTGCCAGTAGACTAGCTTCCGGGGAGCTGTTTTTT. Full variable domain (missing parts from reference TRBV11-3 and TRBJ2-2): EAGVVQSPRYKIIEKKQPVAFWCNPISGHNTLYWYLQNLGQGPELLIRYENEEAVDDSQLPKDRFSAERLKGVDSTLKIQPAELGDSAVYLCASRLASGELFFGEGSRLTVL.

The chain carries TRBV24-1 and TRBJ2-7; tentatively, D is TRBD2 (6 bases). V shed 4 bases and J shed 13 bases, with 13 bases lying between them. Germline V gene sequence: CDR1 KGHDR, CDR2 SFDVKD. The CDR3 spans 11 residues. The CDR3 loop is CATSEGRSFYF. DNA for the CDR3: TGTGCCACCAGTGAGGGGAGGTCTTTTTACTTC.

The gene calls are TRBV7-9 and TRBJ1-2, with D uncertain. Looked up from germline, CDR1 is SEHNR and CDR2 is FQNEAQ (reference sequence). The V end was cut by 3 bases, the J end by 0 bases, with 5 bases between. This CDR3 comprises 13 residues. CDR3 amino acids: CASSLSANYGYTF. CDR3 sequence (DNA): TGTGCCAGCAGCTTGAGTGCTAACTATGGCTACACCTTC.

V gene TRBV7-2 combines with J gene TRBJ2-5; 10 nucleotides agree with TRBD1. The CDR3 totals 16 residues. V shed 5 bases and J 4 bases; nucleotides not matched to a gene: 10. CDR1 and CDR2 (germline): SGHTA, FQGNSA. The CDR3 DNA is TGTGCCAGCAGCCTTGGACAGGGGGTTAGGGCAGAGACCCAGTACTTC. Translating it yields CASSLGQGVRAETQYF.